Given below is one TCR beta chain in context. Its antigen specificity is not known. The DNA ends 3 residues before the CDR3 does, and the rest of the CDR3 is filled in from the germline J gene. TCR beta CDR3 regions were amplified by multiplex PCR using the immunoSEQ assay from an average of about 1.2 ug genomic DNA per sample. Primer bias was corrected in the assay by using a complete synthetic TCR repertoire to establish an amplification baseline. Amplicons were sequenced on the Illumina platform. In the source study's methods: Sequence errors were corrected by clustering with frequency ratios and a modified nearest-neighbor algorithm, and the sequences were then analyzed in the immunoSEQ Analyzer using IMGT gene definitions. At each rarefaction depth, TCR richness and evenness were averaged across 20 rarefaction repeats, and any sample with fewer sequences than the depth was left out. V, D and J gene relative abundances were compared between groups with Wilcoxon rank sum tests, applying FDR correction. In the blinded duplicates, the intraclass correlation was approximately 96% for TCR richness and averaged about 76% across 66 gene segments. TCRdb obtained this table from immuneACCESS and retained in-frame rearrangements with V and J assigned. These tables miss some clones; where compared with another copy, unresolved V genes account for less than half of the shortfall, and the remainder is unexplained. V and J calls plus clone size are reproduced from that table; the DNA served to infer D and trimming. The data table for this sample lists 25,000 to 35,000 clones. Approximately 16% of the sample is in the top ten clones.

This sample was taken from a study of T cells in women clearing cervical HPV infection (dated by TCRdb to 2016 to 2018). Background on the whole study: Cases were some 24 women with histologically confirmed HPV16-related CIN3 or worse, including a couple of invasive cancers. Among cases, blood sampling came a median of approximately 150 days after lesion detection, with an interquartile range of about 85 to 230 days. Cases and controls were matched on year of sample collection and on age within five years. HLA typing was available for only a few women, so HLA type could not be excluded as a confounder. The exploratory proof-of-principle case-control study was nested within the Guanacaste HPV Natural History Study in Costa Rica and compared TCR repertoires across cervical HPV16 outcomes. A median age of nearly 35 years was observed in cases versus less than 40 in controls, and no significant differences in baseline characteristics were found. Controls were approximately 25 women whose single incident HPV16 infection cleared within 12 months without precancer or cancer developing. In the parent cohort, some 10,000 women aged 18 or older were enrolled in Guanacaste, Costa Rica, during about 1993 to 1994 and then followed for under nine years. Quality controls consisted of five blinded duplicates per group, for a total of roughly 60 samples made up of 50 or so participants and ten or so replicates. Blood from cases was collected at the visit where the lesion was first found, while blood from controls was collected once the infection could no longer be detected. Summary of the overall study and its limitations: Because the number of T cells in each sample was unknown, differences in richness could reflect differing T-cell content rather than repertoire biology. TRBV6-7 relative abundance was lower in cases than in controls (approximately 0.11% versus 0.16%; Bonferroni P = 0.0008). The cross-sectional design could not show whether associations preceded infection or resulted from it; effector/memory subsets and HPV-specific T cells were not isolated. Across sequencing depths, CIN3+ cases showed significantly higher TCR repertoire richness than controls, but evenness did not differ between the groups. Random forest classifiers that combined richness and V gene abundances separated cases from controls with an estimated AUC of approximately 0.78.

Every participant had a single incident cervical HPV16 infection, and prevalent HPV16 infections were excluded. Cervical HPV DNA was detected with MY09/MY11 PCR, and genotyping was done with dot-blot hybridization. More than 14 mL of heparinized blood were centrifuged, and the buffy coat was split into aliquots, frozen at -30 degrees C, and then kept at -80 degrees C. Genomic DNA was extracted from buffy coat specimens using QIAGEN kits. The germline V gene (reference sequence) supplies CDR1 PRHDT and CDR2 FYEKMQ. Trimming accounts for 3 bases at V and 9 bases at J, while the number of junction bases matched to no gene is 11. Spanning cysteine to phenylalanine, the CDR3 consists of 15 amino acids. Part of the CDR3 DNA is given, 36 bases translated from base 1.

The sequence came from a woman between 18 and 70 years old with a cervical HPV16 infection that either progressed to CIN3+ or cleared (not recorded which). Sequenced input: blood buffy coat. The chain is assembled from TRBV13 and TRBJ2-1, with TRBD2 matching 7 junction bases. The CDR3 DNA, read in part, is TGTGCCAGCAGCTTTAGCGGTTACGGGGGGAGTGAG. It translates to CASSFSGYGGSE. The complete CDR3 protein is CASSFSGYGGSEQFF.